Listed below are T cell receptor beta chains from one sample, sequenced in a study of T cell repertoires in cytomegalovirus infection. TCRdb passed the reads through MiXCR, listing each CDR3 protein once. The repertoire holds approximately 110,000 distinct CDR3 sequences, with approximately 30% as singletons. Their specific antigens are unknown. Sequenced material: CD8+ T cells from cultured PBMCs, taken from culture after CMV antigen stimulation. The receptor set was obtained from a human donor in good health (CMV status not recorded). Some clones in this sample may be carry-over from other donors' samples. The CDR3 runs from the conserved cysteine through the conserved F or W. D genes are given only for firm matches. A clone size is listed for some rows: how often the clone was seen (once, few, many), or a class if it is expanded.

J	size	V	D	DNA	CDR3
TRBJ2-5	NA	TRBV12-5	NA	TGTGCTAGTGCTAACGATCGGGAGACCCAGTACTTC	CASANDRETQYF
TRBJ1-1	NA	TRBV7-6	TRBD1	TGTGCCACTACGGACAGGGGAAACACTGAAGCTTTCTTT	CATTDRGNTEAFF
TRBJ1-1	NA	TRBV6-2/TRBV6-3	NA	TGTGCCAGCAGTTACCTTTGGGGTCAGAACACTGAAGCTTTCTTT	CASSYLWGQNTEAFF
TRBJ2-7	NA	TRBV11-2	TRBD2	TGTGCCAGCAGCCCCCAAGCTAGCGGGGGCCGTACTCCCTACGAGCAGTACTTC	CASSPQASGGRTPYEQYF
TRBJ2-2	few	TRBV4-1	TRBD1	TGCGCCAGCAGAGAAACAGGGGAGCGCACCGGGGAGCTGTTTTTT	CASRETGERTGELFF
TRBJ1-1	NA	TRBV4-1	NA	TGCGCCAGCAGCCAAGACGAGGTGGGGAACACTGAAGCTTTCTTT	CASSQDEVGNTEAFF
TRBJ2-5	few	TRBV12-3/TRBV12-4	NA	TGTGCCAGCAGTTTTCTAACTAGTCTAACAGAGACCCAGTACTTC	CASSFLTSLTETQYF
TRBJ1-1	few	TRBV5-5	NA	TGTGCCAGCAGCTTGTGGGGCGCGGACACTGAAGCTTTCTTT	CASSLWGADTEAFF
TRBJ2-1	few	TRBV3-1	NA	TGTGCCAGCAGCCAAGAGTTGCGAACTGAGCAGTTCTTC	CASSQELRTEQFF
TRBJ2-7	NA	TRBV4-1	TRBD1	TGCGCCAGCAGCCAGACACAGGGGGTCGGGCGCGAGCAGTACTTC	CASSQTQGVGREQYF
TRBJ1-4	NA	TRBV28	NA	TGTGCCAGCAGTTTCTCCGGATGGGGTGAAAAACTGTTTTTT	CASSFSGWGEKLFF
TRBJ1-2	NA	TRBV7-8	TRBD1	TGTGCCAGCAGCTTAGTTCCTACGACAGGGAAACATGGCTACACCTTC	CASSLVPTTGKHGYTF
TRBJ2-4	few	TRBV6-1	TRBD2	TGTGCCAGCAGTGAATGGACTAGCGGGGTAGGGGACATTCAGTACTTC	CASSEWTSGVGDIQYF
TRBJ2-7	NA	TRBV2	NA	TGTGCCAGCAGGGGTAACTCCTACGAGCAGTACTTC	CASRGNSYEQYF
TRBJ2-3	NA	TRBV14	NA	TGTGCCAGCAGCCCCATCAGTGGGGGTACGCAGTATTTT	CASSPISGGTQYF
TRBJ2-7	NA	TRBV27	NA	TGTGCCAGCAGTTTAAGGGCCAGGACACCCTACGAGCAGTACTTC	CASSLRARTPYEQYF
TRBJ1-2	NA	TRBV7-9	TRBD1	TGTGCCAGCAGCTTAGTGGGACAGGGGGCGGAATCTGGCTACACCTTC	CASSLVGQGAESGYTF